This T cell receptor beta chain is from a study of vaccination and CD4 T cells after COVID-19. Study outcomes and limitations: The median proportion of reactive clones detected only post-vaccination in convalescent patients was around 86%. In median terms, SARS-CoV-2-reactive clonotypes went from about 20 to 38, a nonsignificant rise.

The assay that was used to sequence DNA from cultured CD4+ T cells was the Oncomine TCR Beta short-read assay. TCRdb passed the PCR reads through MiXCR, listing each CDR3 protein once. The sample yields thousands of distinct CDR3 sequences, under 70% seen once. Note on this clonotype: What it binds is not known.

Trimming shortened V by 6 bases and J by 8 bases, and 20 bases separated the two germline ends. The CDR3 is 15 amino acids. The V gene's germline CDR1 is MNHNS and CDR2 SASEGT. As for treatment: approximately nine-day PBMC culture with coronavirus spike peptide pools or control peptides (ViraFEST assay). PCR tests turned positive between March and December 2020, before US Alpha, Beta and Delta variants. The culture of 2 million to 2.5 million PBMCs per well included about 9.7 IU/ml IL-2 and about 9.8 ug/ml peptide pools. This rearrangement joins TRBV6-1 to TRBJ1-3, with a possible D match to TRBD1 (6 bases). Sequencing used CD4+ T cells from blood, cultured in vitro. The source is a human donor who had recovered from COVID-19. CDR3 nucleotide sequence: TGTGCCAGCAGGCCCGGCGCGGGGGGCGGCTACACCATATATTTT. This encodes CASRPGAGGGYTIYF.